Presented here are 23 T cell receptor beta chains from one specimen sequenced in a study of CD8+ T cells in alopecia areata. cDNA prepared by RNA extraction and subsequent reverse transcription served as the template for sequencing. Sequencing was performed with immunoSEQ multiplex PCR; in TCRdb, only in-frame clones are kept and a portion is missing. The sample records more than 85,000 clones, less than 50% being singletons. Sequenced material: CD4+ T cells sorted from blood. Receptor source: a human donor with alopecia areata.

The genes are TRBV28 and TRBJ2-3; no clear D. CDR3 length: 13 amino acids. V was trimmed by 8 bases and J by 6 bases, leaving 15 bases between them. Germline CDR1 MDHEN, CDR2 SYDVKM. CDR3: CASALGTSDTQYF. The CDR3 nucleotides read TGTGCCAGCGCCCTTGGAACATCGGATACGCAGTATTTT.

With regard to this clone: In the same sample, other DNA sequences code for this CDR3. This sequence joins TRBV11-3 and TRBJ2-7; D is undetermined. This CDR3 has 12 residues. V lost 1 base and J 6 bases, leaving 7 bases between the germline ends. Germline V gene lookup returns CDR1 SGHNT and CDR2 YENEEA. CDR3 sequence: CASSLVESEQYF. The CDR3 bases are TGTGCCAGCAGCTTAGTAGAAAGCGAGCAGTACTTC.

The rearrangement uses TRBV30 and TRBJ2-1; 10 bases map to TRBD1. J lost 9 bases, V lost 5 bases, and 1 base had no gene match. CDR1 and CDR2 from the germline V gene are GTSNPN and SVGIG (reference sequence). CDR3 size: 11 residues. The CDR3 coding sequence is TGTGCCTGGGGGGACAGGGGTGAGCAGTTCTTC. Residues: CAWGDRGEQFF.

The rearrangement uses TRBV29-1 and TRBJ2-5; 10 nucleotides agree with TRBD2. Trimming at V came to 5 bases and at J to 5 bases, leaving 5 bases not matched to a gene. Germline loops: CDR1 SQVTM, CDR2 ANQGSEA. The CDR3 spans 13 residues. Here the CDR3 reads CSVSGGEWETQYF. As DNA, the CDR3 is TGCAGCGTTAGCGGGGGGGAATGGGAGACCCAGTACTTC.

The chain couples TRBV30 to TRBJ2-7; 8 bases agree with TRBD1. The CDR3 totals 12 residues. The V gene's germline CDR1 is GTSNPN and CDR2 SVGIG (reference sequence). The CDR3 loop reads CAADRDLYEQYF. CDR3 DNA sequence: TGTGCTGCGGACAGGGACCTATACGAGCAGTACTTC.

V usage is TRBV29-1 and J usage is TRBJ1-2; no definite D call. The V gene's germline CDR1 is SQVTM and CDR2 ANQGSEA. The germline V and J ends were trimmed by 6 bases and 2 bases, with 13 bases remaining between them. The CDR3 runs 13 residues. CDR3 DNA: TGCAGCGTCGCTCCTCTGAGGAACTATGGCTACACCTTC. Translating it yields CSVAPLRNYGYTF.

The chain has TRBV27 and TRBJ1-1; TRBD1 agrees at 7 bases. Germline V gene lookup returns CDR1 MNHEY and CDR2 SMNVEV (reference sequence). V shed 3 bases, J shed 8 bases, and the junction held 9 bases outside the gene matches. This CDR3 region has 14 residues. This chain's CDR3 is CASSLQGGVGEAFF. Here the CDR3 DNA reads TGTGCCAGCAGTTTGCAGGGGGGGGTTGGGGAAGCTTTCTTT.

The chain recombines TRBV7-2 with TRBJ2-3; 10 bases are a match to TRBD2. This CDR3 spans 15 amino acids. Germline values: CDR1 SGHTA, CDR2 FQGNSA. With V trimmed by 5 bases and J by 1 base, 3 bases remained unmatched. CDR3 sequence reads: CASSPSGGGTDTQYF. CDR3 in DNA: TGTGCCAGCAGCCCCAGCGGGGGGGGCACAGATACGCAGTATTTT.

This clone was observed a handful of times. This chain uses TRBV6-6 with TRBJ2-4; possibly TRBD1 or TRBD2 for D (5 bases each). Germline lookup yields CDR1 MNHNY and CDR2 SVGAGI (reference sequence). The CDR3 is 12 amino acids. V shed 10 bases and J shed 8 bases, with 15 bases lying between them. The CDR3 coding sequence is TGTGCCACTCTAGCAGGGACGGACATTCAGTACTTC. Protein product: CATLAGTDIQYF.

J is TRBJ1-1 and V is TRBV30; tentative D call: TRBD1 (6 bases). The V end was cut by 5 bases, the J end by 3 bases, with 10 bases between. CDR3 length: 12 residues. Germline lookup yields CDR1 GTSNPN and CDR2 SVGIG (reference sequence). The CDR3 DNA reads TGTGCCTGGGTGGACAGTTACACTGAAGCTTTCTTT. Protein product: CAWVDSYTEAFF.

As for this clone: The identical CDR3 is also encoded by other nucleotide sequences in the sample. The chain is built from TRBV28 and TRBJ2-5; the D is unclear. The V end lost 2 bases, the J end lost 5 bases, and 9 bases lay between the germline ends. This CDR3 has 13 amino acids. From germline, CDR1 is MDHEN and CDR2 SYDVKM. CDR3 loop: CASSLPATETQYF. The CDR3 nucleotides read TGTGCCAGCAGTTTACCCGCGACGGAGACCCAGTACTTC. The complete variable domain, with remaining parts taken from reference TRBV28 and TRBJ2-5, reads DVKVTQSSRYLVKRTGEKVFLECVQDMDHENMFWYRQDPGLGLRLIYFSYDVKMKEKGDIPEGYSVSREKKERFSLILESASTNQTSMYLCASSLPATETQYFGPGTRLLVL.

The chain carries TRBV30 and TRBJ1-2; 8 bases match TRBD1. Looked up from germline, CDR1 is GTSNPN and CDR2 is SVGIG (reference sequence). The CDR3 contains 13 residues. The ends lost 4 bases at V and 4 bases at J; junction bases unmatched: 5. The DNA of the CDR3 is TGTGCCTGGAAAGGACAGGGACCCTATGGCTACACCTTC. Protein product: CAWKGQGPYGYTF.

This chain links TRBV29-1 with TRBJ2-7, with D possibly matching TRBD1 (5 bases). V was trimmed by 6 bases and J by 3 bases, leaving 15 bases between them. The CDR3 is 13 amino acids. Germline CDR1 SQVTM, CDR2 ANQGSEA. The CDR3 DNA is TGCAGCGTACCGGGCCCCCAGGGCTACGAGCAGTACTTC. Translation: CSVPGPQGYEQYF.

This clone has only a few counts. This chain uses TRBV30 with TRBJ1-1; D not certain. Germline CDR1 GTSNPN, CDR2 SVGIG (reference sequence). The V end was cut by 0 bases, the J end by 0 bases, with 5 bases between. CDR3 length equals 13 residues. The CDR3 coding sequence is TGTGCCTGGAGTGTATCCCTGAACACTGAAGCTTTCTTT. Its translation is CAWSVSLNTEAFF.

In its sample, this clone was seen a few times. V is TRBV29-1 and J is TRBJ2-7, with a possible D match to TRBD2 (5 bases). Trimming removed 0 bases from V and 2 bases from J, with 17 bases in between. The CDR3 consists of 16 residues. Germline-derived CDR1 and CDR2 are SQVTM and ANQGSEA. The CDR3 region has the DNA TGCAGCGTTGAAGAAACGGAGGCCCTGTTGGCCTACGAGCAGTACTTC. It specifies CSVEETEALLAYEQYF.

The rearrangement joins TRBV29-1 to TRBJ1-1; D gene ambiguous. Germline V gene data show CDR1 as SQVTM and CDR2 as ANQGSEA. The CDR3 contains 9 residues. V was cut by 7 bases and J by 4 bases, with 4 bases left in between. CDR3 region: CSGGTEAFF. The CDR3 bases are TGCAGCGGGGGCACTGAAGCTTTCTTT.

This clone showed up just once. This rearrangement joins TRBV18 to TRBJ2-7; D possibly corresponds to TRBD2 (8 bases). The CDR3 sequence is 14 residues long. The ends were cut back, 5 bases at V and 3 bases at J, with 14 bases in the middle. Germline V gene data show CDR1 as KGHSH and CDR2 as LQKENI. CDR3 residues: CASSGDSGGYEQYF. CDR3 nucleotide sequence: TGTGCCAGCTCAGGGGACAGCGGGGGCTACGAGCAGTACTTC.

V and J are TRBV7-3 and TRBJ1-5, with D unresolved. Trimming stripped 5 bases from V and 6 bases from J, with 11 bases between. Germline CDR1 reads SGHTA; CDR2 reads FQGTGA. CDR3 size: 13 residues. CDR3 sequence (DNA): TGTGCCAGCAGCCTGTTTGAGTTTCAGCCCCAGCATTTT. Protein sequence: CASSLFEFQPQHF.

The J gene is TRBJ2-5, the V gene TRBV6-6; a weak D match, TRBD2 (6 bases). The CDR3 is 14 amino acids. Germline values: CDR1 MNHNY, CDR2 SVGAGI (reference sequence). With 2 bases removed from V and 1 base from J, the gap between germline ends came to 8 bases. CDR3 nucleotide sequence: TGTGCCAGCAGTTACGGGAGGACCCAAGAGACCCAGTACTTC. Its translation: CASSYGRTQETQYF.

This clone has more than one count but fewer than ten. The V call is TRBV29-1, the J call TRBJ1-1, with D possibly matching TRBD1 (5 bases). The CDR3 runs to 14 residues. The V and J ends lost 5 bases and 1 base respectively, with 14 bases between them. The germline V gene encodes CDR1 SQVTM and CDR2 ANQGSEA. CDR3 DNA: TGCAGCGTTAAAACCCTCGGGGGGAACACTGAAGCTTTCTTT. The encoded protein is CSVKTLGGNTEAFF.

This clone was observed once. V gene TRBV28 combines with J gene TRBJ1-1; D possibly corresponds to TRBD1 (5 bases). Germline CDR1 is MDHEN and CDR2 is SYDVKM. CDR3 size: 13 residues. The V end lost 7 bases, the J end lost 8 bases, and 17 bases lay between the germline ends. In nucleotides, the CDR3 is TGTGCCAGCATTTCCTCTGGGGCAGGCGAAGCTTTCTTT. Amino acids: CASISSGAGEAFF. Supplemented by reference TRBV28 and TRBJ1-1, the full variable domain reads DVKVTQSSRYLVKRTGEKVFLECVQDMDHENMFWYRQDPGLGLRLIYFSYDVKMKEKGDIPEGYSVSREKKERFSLILESASTNQTSMYLCASISSGAGEAFFGQGTRLTVV.

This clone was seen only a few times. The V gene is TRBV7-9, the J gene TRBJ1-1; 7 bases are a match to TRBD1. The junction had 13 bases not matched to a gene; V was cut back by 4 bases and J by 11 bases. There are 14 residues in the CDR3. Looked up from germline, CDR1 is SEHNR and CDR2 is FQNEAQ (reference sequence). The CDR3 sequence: CASSSQTGRLIAFF. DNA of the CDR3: TGTGCCAGCAGCTCTCAGACAGGGAGATTGATTGCTTTCTTT. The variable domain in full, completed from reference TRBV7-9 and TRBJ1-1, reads DTGVSQNPRHKITKRGQNVTFRCDPISEHNRLYWYRQTLGQGPEFLTYFQNEAQLEKSRLLSDRFSAERPKGSFSTLEIQRTEQGDSAMYLCASSSQTGRLIAFFGQGTRLTVV.

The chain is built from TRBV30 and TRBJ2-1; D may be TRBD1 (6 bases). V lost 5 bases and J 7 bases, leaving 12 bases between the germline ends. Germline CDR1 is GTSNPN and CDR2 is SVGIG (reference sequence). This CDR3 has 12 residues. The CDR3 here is CAWGQLQNEQFF. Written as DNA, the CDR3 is TGTGCCTGGGGACAGCTTCAGAATGAGCAGTTCTTC.